This TCR beta chain originates from a study of CD8+ T cells in alopecia areata. Study at large: In an open-label trial, patients got 5 to 10 mg tofacitinib twice daily.

Treatment here: oral pan-JAK inhibitor, 5-10 mg twice daily. As to this clone: Its specificity is not known.

As the sequencing template, cDNA was produced by extracting RNA and reverse transcribing it. Assay: immunoSEQ multiplex PCR; the TCRdb copy retains only in-frame clones and omits some. The profile shows approximately 200,000 clones, 60% of them singletons. Germline V CDR1 and CDR2: SGHVS, FQNEAQ. V shed 5 bases, J shed 5 bases, and the junction held 13 bases outside the gene matches. The CDR3 is made up of 16 amino acids. Study-wide findings and caveats: Scalp clonality and expanded CD8+ clones among the top 100 fell significantly with tofacitinib. Lesional scalp, especially alopecia totalis/universalis, showed higher clonality than normal scalp. Sequences from scalp samples also cover resident alphabeta T cells of normal skin.

This sequence was found in a human donor with alopecia areata. Here the sequenced sample was CD4+ T cells sorted from blood, taken at week 4, from a patient treated with tofacitinib. This chain joins TRBV7-8 and TRBJ2-5, with 8 positions matching TRBD2. In DNA form, the CDR3 reads TGTGCCAGCAGCCCTGGACTAGCTTCCCTAGGGGAGACCCAGTACTTC. It translates to CASSPGLASLGETQYF.